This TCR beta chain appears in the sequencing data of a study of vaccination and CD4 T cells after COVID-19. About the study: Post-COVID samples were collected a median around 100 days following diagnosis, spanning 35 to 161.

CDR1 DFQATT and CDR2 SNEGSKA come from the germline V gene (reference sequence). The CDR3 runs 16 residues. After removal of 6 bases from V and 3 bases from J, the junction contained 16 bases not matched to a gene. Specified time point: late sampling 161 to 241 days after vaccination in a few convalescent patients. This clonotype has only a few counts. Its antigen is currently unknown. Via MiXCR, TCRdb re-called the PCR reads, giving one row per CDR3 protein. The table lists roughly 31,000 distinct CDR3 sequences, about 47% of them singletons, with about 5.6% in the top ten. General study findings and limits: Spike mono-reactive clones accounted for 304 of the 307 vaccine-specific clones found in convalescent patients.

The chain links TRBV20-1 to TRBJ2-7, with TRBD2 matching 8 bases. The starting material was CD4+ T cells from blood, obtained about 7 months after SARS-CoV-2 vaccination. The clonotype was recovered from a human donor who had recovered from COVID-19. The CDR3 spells CSAQDRAGVRFYEQYF. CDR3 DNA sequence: TGCAGTGCCCAAGACCGAGCGGGAGTTCGATTCTACGAGCAGTACTTC.